This TCR beta chain is from a study of lymphopenia after photon versus proton radiotherapy (dated by TCRdb to between 2019 and 2020). With respect to the entire study: The immunological effects of photon versus proton radiation therapy were compared in patients with gastrointestinal tumors who developed high-grade lymphopenia. The roughly 21 patients in the cohort had gastrointestinal tumors, were treated with either photon or proton therapy, and subsequently developed lymphopenia. The goal of the study was to characterize the differences between the two radiation modalities in how they affect the immune system.

Overall results and qualifications from the work: Proton-treated patients stayed relatively stable during treatment, while photon-treated patients lost naive T cells and TCR diversity and gained effector/memory populations. The survival association was examined only in patients who died, and the authors described better survival with proton therapy as a possibility, not as a demonstrated result. Across the cohort, a larger post-nadir drop in TCR diversity was inversely correlated with overall survival time among patients who died. After the lymphocyte count nadir, repertoires from photon-treated patients showed oligoclonal expansion, particularly of CD8+ Temra cells, and this expansion drove the decline in diversity.

CDR1 and CDR2 (LNHDA, SQIVND) derive from the germline V gene (reference sequence). V drops 3 bases and J drops 5 bases, leaving 7 bases in between. From the cysteine through the phenylalanine, the CDR3 covers 12 amino acids. Of all the DNA, just the CDR3 is kept, 36 bases in frame from base 1. Libraries were made using the immunoSEQ multiplex PCR assay. T cell repertoires were profiled with deep sequencing of rearranged TCR beta loci together with multiparametric flow cytometry. Drawn from immuneACCESS, this table holds only the in-frame rearrangements with V and J called that TCRdb kept. Clones are partly lost; checked studies trace under half to an unresolved V gene and leave the rest unexplained. The sample includes 40,000 or so clones, with roughly 85% observed a single time. The ten largest clones represent around 2% of the sample. As regards this clone: Its antigen is not yet known. Base qualities are missing; no much larger clone stands one base away.

The sequence was obtained from a man aged 35-49 years with gastric cancer. The chain couples TRBV19 to TRBJ1-2; there is no confident call for the D gene. The source material was peripheral blood, sampled from a patient treated with photon-based radiotherapy. The CDR3 region: CASSMNAYGYTF. The nucleotide sequence is given as TGTGCCAGTAGTATGAATGCATATGGCTACACCTTC.